This T cell receptor (beta chain) was recovered during a study of T cells and Merkel cell carcinoma outcomes. Study-level findings and limits: Repertoire plus T-cell density reportedly predicted Merkel cell carcinoma outcomes.

V was pared by 0 bases and J by 1 base, with 7 bases between. The length of the CDR3 is 14 residues. Germline CDR1 SGHTS, CDR2 YDEGEE. This table comes from immunoSEQ multiplex PCR, and its TCRdb copy is limited to in-frame clones, with some not included. The table lists 1,300 or so clones, roughly 90% of them singletons. Details on this clone: Its matching antigen is unknown.

Source material: tumor tissue from Merkel cell carcinoma. J is TRBJ1-1 and V is TRBV5-8; no clear D gene. The origin of this receptor is a human donor with Merkel cell carcinoma. In DNA, the CDR3 is TGTGCCAGCAGCTTGGGGGCGCCGAACACTGAAGCTTTCTTT. This codes for CASSLGAPNTEAFF.